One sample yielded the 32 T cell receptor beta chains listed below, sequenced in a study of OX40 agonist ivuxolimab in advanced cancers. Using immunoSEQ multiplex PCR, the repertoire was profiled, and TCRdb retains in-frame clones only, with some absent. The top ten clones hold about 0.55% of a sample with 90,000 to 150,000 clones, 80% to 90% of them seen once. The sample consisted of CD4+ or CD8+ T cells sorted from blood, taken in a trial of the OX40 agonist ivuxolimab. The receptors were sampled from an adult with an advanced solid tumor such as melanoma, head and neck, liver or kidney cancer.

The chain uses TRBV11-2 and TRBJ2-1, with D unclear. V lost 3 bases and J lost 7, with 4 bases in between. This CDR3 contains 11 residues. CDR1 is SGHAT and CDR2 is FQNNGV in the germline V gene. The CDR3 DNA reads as TGTGCCAGCAGCTTGGGTAATGAGCAGTTCTTC. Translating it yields CASSLGNEQFF.

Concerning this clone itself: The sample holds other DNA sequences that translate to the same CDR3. CDR3 nucleotide sequence: TGTGCCAGCAGCTTCACTAGCGTAGCACCCTACGAGCAGTACTTC. This gives the protein CASSFTSVAPYEQYF. The chain links TRBV5-4 to TRBJ2-7; 7 bases are shared with TRBD2. The V gene end was trimmed by 2 bases and the J gene end by 2 bases; junction bases not matched to a gene: 7. CDR3 length: 15 amino acids. Germline CDR1 SGHNT, CDR2 YYREEE (reference sequence).

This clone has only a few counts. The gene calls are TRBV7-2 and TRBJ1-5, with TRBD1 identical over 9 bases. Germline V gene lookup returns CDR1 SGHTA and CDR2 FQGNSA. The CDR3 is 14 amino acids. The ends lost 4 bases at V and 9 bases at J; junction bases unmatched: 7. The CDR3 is CASSSGQGGPPQHF. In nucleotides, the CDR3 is TGTGCCAGCAGCTCGGGACAGGGTGGACCGCCCCAGCATTTT.

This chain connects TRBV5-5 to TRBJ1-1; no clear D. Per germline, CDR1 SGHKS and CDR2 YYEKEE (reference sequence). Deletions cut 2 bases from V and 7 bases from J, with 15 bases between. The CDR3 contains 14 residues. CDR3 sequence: CASSFEIGSFEAFF. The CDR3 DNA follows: TGTGCCAGCAGCTTCGAAATCGGAAGTTTTGAAGCTTTCTTT.

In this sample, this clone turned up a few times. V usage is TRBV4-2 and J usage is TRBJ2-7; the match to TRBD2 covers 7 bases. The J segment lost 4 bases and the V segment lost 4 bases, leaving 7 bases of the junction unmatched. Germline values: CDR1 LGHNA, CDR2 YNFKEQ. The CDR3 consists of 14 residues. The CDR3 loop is CASSRGAGSYEQYF. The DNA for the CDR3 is TGTGCCAGCAGCCGTGGAGCGGGGTCTTACGAGCAGTACTTC.

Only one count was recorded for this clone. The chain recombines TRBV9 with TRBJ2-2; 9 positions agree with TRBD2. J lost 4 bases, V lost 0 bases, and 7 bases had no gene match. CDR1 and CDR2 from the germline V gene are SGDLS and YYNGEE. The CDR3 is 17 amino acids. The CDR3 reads CASSVAGGGAATGELFF. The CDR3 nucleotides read TGTGCCAGCAGCGTAGCTGGCGGGGGGGCGGCCACCGGGGAGCTGTTTTTT.

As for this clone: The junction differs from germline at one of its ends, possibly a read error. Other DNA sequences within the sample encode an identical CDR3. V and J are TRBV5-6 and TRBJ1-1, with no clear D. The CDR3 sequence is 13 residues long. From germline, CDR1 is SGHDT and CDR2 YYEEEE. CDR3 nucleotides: TGCGCCAGCAGCTTGTCCGGGGACACTGAAGCTTTCTTT. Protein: CASSLSGDTEAFF.

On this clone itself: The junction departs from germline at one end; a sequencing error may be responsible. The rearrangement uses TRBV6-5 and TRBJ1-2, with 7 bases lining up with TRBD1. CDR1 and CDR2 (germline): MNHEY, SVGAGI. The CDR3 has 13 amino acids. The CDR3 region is CASRRTGPNGHTF. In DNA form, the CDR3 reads TGTGCCAGCAGAAGGACAGGCCCCAATGGCCACACCTTC.

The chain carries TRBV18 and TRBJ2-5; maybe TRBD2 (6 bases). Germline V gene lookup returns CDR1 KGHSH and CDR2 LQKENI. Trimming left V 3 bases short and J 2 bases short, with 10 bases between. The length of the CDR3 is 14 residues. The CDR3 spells CASSPVGGQETQYF. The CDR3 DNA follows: TGTGCCAGCTCACCTGTTGGGGGGCAAGAGACCCAGTACTTC.

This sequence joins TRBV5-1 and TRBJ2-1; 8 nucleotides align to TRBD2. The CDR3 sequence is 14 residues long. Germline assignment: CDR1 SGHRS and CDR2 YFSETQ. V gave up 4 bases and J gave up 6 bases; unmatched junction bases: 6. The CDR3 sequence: CASSPGGPANEQFF. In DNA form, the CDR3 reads TGCGCCAGCAGCCCGGGGGGGCCCGCCAATGAGCAGTTCTTC.

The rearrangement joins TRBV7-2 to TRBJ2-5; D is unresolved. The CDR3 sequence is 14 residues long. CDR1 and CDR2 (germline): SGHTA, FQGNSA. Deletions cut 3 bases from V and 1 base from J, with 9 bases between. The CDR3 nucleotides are TGTGCCAGCAGCTTTGGCGGCAGCCAAGAGACCCAGTACTTC. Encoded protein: CASSFGGSQETQYF.

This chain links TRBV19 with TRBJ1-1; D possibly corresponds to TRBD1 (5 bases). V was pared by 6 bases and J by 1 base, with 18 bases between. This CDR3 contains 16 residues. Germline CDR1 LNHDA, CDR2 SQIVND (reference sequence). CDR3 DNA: TGTGCCAGTAGGCCCTGGGGGGGATCGGGGAACACTGAAGCTTTCTTT. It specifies CASRPWGGSGNTEAFF. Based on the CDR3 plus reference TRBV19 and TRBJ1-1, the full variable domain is DGGITQSPKYLFRKEGQNVTLSCEQNLNHDAMYWYRQDPGQGLRLIYYSQIVNDFQKGDIAEGYSVSREKKESFPLTVTSAQKNPTAFYLCASRPWGGSGNTEAFFGQGTRLTVV.

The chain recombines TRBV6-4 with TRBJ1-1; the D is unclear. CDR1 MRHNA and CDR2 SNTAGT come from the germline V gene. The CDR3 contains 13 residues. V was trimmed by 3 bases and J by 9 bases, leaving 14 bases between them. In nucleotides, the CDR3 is TGTGCCAGCAGTGAAGTTGAGGGAGGGAAAGCTTTCTTT. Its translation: CASSEVEGGKAFF.

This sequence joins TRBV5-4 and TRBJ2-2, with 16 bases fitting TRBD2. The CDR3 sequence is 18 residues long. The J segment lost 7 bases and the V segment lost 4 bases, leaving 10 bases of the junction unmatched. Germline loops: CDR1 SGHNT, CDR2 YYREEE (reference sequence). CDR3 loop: CASSPGTSGGAVHGELFF. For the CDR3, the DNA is TGTGCCAGCAGCCCCGGGACTAGCGGGGGGGCTGTACACGGGGAGCTGTTTTTT.

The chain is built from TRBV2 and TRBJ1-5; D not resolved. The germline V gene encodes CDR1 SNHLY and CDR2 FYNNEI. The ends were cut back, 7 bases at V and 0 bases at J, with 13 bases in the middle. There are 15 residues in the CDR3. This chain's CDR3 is CASNMRSPSNQPQHF. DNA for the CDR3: TGTGCCAGCAATATGAGATCTCCTAGCAATCAGCCCCAGCATTTT.

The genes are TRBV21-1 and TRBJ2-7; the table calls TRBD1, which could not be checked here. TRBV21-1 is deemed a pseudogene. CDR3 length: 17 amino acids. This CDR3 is CARNSTCGQGETYEQYF. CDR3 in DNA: TGTGCCAGGAATTCTACCTGTGGACAGGGCGAAACCTACGAGCAGTACTTC.

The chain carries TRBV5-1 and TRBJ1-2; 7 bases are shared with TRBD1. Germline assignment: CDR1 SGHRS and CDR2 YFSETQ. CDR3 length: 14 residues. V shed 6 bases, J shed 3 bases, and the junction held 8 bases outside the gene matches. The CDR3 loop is CASKPGTADYGYTF. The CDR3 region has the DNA TGCGCCAGCAAGCCCGGGACAGCGGACTATGGCTACACCTTC. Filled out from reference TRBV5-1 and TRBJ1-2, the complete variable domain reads KAGVTQTPRYLIKTRGQQVTLSCSPISGHRSVSWYQQTPGQGLQFLFEYFSETQRNKGNFPGRFSGRQFSNSRSEMNVSTLELGDSALYLCASKPGTADYGYTFGSGTRLTVV.

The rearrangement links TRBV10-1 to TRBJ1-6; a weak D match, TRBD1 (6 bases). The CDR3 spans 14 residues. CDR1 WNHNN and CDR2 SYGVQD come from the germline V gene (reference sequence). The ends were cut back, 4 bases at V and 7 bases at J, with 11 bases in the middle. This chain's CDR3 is CASSAGTYNSPLHF. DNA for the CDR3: TGCGCCAGCAGTGCTGGGACATACAATTCACCCCTCCACTTT.

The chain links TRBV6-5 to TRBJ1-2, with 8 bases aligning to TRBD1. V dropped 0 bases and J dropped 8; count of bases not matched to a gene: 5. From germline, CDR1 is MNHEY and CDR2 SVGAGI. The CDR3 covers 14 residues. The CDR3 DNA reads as TGTGCCAGCAGTTACTCTCAGGGGGCTGGGGGCTACACCTTC. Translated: CASSYSQGAGGYTF.

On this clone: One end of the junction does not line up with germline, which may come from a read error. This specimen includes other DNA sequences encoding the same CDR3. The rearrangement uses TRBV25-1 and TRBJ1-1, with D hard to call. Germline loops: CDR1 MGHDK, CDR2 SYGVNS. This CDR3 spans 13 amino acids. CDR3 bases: TGCGCCAGCAGTCCGGGATCGTACACTGAAGCTTTCTTT. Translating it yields CASSPGSYTEAFF.

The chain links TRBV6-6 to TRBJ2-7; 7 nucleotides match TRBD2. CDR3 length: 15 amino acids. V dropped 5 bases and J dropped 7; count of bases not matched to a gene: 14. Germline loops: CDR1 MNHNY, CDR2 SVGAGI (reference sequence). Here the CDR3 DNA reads TGTGCCAGCAGTCCCCCCGTGGAAGCGGGGAAAGAGCAGTACTTC. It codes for CASSPPVEAGKEQYF.

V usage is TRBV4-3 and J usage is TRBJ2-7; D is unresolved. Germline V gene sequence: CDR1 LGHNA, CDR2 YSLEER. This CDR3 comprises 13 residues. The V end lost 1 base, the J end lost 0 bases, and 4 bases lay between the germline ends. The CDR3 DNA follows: TGCGCCAGCAGCCAAGGGGCCTCCTACGAGCAGTACTTC. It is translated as CASSQGASYEQYF.

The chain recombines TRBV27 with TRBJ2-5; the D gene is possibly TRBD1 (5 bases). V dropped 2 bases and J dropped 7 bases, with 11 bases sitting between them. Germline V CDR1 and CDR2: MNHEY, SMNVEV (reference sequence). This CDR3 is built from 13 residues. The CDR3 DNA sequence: TGTGCCAGCAGTTTAGACCGAAGGGGGACCCAGTACTTC. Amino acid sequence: CASSLDRRGTQYF.

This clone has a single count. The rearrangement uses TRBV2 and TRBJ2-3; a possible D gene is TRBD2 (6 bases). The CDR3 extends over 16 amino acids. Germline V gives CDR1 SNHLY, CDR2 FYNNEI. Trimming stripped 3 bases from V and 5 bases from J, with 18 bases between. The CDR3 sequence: CASSDVSSVVGDTQYF. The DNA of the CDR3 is TGTGCCAGCAGTGATGTATCTAGCGTGGTTGGAGATACGCAGTATTTT. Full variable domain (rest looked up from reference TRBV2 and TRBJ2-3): EPEVTQTPSHQVTQMGQEVILRCVPISNHLYFYWYRQILGQKVEFLVSFYNNEISEKSEIFDDQFSVERPDGSNFTLKIRSTKLEDSAMYFCASSDVSSVVGDTQYFGPGTRLTVL.

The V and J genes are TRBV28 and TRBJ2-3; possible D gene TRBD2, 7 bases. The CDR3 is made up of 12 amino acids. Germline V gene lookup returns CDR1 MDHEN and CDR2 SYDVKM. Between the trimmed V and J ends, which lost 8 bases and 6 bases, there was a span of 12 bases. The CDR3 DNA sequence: TGTGCCAGCGGGGGGGCGACGGATACGCAGTATTTT. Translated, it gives CASGGATDTQYF.

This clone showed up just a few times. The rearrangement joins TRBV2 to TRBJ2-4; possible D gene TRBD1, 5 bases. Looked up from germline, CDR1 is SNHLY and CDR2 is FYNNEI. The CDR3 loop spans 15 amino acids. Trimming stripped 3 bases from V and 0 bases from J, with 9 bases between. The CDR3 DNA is TGTGCCAGCAGTGATCAGACAGTAGCCAAAAACATTCAGTACTTC. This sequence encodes CASSDQTVAKNIQYF.

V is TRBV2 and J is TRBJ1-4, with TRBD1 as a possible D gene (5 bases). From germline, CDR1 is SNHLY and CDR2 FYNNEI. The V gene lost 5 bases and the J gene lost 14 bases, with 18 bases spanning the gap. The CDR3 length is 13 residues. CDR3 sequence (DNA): TGTGCCAGCAGTCCCCAGGGTGGAGGCGATCTGTTTTTT. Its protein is CASSPQGGGDLFF.

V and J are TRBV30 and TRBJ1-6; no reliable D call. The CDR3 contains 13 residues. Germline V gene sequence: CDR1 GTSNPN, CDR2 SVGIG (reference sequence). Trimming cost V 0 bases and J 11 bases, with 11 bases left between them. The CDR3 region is CAWSVREETPLHF. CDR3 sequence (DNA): TGTGCCTGGAGTGTACGGGAGGAAACACCCCTCCACTTT.

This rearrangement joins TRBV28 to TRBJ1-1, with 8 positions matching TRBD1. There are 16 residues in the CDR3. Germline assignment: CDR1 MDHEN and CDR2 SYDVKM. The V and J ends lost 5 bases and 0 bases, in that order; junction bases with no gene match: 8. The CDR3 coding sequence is TGTGCCAGCAGTCAGGGGGCCATGGCCATGAACACTGAAGCTTTCTTT. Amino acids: CASSQGAMAMNTEAFF.

The CDR3: CASSGGFSNQPQHF. DNA of the CDR3: TGTGCCAGCAGTGGGGGGTTCAGCAATCAGCCCCAGCATTTT. This chain links TRBV2 with TRBJ1-5; weak D call: TRBD1 (5 bases). V was pared by 4 bases and J by 1 base, with 8 bases between. Germline CDR1 is SNHLY and CDR2 is FYNNEI. The CDR3 length is 14 residues.

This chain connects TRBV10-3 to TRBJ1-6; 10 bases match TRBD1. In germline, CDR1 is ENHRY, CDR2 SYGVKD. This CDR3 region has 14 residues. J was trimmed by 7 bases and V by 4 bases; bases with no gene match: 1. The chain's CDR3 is CAISGQGANSPLHF. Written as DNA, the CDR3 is TGTGCCATCAGTGGACAGGGGGCGAATTCACCCCTCCACTTT.

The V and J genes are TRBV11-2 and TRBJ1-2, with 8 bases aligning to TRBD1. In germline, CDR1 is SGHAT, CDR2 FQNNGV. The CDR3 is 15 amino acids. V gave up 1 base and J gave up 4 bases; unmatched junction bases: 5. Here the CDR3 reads CASSLGTGGGYGYTF. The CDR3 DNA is TGTGCCAGCAGCTTAGGCACAGGGGGAGGCTATGGCTACACCTTC. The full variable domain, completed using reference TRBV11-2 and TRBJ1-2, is EAGVAQSPRYKIIEKRQSVAFWCNPISGHATLYWYQQILGQGPKLLIQFQNNGVVDDSQLPKDRFSAERLKGVDSTLKIQPAKLEDSAVYLCASSLGTGGGYGYTFGSGTRLTVV.